This record looks at one T cell receptor (beta chain) sequence and its context. Expressed TCRB transcripts were sequenced after all isolated RNA was converted to cDNA. Here immunoSEQ multiplex PCR was the method, and the copy in TCRdb shows in-frame clones only, minus some. The sample has 330,000 or so clones; about 18% are singletons. Sorted populations all had greater than 98% purity. V dropped 2 bases and J dropped 3; count of bases not matched to a gene: 5. Germline assignment: CDR1 SGHRS and CDR2 YFSETQ. CDR3 length: 17 amino acids. This specimen comes from a study of beta chain features in type 1 diabetes.

The chain carries TRBV5-1 and TRBJ2-5; 15 bases agree with TRBD2. Sequencing used naive CD4+ T cells from blood. The sequence was obtained from a woman younger than 30 in good health. CDR3 in amino acids: CASSLGGTSGGKETQYF. For the CDR3, the DNA is TGCGCCAGCAGCTTAGGAGGGACTAGCGGGGGGAAAGAGACCCAGTACTTC.